This is a list of T cell receptor beta chains from one sample in a study of beta chain features in type 1 diabetes. Repertoires were generated with immunoSEQ multiplex PCR, while TCRdb's copy carries only in-frame clones and drops some. The table records around 140,000 clones, around 9.3% of them present only once. The sequenced material came from naive CD4+ T cells from blood. These receptors all come from a man aged 18 to 29 in good health. Both conserved end residues are part of each CDR3. D genes are given only for firm matches.

j_call v_call d_call cdr3_aa
TRBJ2-1 TRBV7-6 TRBD2 CASSLELAGGRNEQFF
TRBJ2-7 TRBV9 TRBD1 CASSVAGTGGNEQYF
TRBJ2-5 TRBV7-3 - CASSLFEGETQYF
TRBJ2-2 TRBV18 - CASSNWALTNTGELFF
TRBJ2-1 TRBV18 TRBD2 CASSRRPSGGGYNEQFF
TRBJ2-7 TRBV28 TRBD1 CASSTSGTGPYEQYF
TRBJ2-4 TRBV18 - CASSPGMTENIQYF
TRBJ1-2 TRBV4-1 TRBD1 CASSQDRSRGLAGYTF
TRBJ2-2 TRBV4-1 - CASSHREDTGELFF
- TRBV5-1 TRBD2 CASSFQGSGGDEQYF
TRBJ2-5 TRBV5-4 - CASSVTQETQYF
TRBJ1-6 TRBV5-6 TRBD1 CASSARQGWRSPLHF
- TRBV7-2 TRBD1 CASSPGTGPYEQYF
TRBJ2-7 TRBV4-1 - CASSQGLQGTYEQYF
TRBJ1-4 TRBV4-3 TRBD1 CASSWGQGVNEKLFF
TRBJ2-1 TRBV10-1 TRBD2 CASSASGGNNEQFF
TRBJ1-5 TRBV28 - CASSLAGNQPQHF
TRBJ1-1 TRBV2 TRBD1 CASSVTGNTEAFF
TRBJ2-7 TRBV28 - CASSLIPSSYEQYF
TRBJ2-2 TRBV2 - CASRPTVYTGELFF
- TRBV5-1 - CASSDGYYEQYF
TRBJ1-2 TRBV2 - CASTSGTTYGYTF
TRBJ2-2 TRBV5-6 TRBD1 CASRQGTGLVGELFF
TRBJ1-2 TRBV11-2 - CASSLGGEAGYTF
TRBJ2-3 TRBV7-2 TRBD2 CASSSRLAGDTQYF
TRBJ2-7 TRBV21-1 - CASSTVRLPVTHEQYF
TRBJ2-3 TRBV30 TRBD2 CAWSLAGDGTDTQYF
TRBJ1-3 TRBV5-1 - CASRPDSYGNTIYF
TRBJ1-5 TRBV18 - CASSPLRGTNQPQHF
TRBJ1-4 TRBV9 TRBD1 CASSASGTGNEKLFF
TRBJ1-5 TRBV4-2 TRBD1 CASSQHRGSNQPQHF
TRBJ2-3 TRBV5-4 TRBD1 CASSQQDREGAQYF
TRBJ1-1 TRBV11-2 - CASSLVVSVTEAFF
TRBJ2-1 TRBV27 - CASSGRGGEQFF
TRBJ2-2 TRBV6-5 TRBD2 CASSNDPGGTGELFF
TRBJ2-3 TRBV14 - CASSQDLGQPSTDTQYF
TRBJ2-3 TRBV30 - CAWSHNGADTQYF
TRBJ2-7 TRBV6-5 - CASSYSNPAAYEQYF
TRBJ2-3 TRBV11-2 TRBD2 CASTGTSGGTSTDTQYF
TRBJ2-1 TRBV5-1 TRBD1 CASSLSQGANEQFF
TRBJ2-7 TRBV2 TRBD1 CASSGTGQPYEQYF
TRBJ2-2 TRBV5-1 TRBD2 CASSFLAGDTGELFF
TRBJ2-5 TRBV4-2 - CASSPGRGSETQYF
TRBJ1-6 TRBV5-6 - CASSLGRSSYNSPLHF
TRBJ1-2 TRBV7-2 TRBD1 CASSAVPGQGGYGYTF
TRBJ2-2 TRBV4-2 TRBD1 CASSQRQGYTGELFF
TRBJ1-4 TRBV30 - CAWSTGHNEKLFF
TRBJ2-2 TRBV2 - CASSSRGYGELFF